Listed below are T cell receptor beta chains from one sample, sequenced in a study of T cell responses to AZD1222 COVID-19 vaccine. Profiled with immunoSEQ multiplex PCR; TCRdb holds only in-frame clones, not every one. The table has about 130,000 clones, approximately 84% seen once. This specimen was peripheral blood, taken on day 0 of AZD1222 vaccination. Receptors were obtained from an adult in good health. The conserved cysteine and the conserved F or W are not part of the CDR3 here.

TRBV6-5	ASSMTEGANVLT
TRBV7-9	ASSLAGGQETQY
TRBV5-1	ASSPGTGESYEQY
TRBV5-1	ASSFYMNTEAF
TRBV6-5	ASRPGTGRTEAF
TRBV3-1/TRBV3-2	ASSEGTSRETQY
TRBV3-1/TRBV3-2	ASSPRTFNTEAF
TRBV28	ASSPERLRGEKLF
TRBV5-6	ASSHGDSTRGYSNQPQH
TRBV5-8	ASSLSTGDSNQPQH
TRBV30	AWSGLTEAF
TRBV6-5	ASSYLGVKNTEAF
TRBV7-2	ASSPWAPDTQY
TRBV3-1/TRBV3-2	ASKASGQGASNQPQH
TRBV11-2	ASSLQGLGYT
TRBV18	ASSPSVDSGNTIY
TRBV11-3	ASSLDYGTSGGINTDTQY
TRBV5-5	ASSLNDRGGRAGANVLT
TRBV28	ASSTLGPREQF
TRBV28	ASSQGRTEAF
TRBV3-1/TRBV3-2	ASSQDGISGNTIY
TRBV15	ATSRPDRGRIETQY
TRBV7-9	ASSQGTGYYQPQH
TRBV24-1	ATKGEGNQPQH
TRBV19	ASRSGTAKEKLF
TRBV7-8	ASSPGSGTGGFPQH
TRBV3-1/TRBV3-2	ASSPPVGTSLRGTQY
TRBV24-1	ATSDYTSSSTDTQY
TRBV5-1	ASRQGTGVEGEQF
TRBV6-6	ASSLRYWEKLF
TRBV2	ASRQGNTEAF